This T cell receptor (beta chain) is drawn from a study of CD8+CD57+ T cells in acquired aplastic anemia. Study information: DNA from sorted CD4+ and CD8+ cells averaged roughly 3.2 ug. Average CD4+ read depth in healthy donors was around 10 million reads.

Concerning this clonotype itself: Its matching antigen is unknown.

Using genomic DNA as the template, TCR beta VDJ and CDR3 profiling was carried out. TCRdb recomputed calls from the reads with MiXCR, one row per CDR3 protein. This sample has fewer than 45,000 distinct CDR3 sequences; 65% to 80% occur once, and the top ten carry roughly 20%. This CDR3 contains 15 residues. Germline V gene data show CDR1 as LNHDA and CDR2 as SQIVND (reference sequence). V was clipped by 4 bases and J by 4 bases; unmatched bases: 7. Findings and limits, study-wide: Patients showed no significant difference from controls in CD8+ Simpson's diversity. Patients and controls had in common 25 to 30 CD8+ CDR3 sequences.

The chain combines TRBV19 with TRBJ1-1, with TRBD1 matching 9 bases. Sequences were obtained from sorted CD4+, CD8+, or CD8+CD57+ T cells (not recorded which) from PBMCs. This receptor was taken from a human donor in good health, serving as a control. The CDR3 DNA follows: TGTGCCAGTAGTACCCTCACAGGGGGCGGCACTGAAGCTTTCTTT. Translated, it gives CASSTLTGGGTEAFF.